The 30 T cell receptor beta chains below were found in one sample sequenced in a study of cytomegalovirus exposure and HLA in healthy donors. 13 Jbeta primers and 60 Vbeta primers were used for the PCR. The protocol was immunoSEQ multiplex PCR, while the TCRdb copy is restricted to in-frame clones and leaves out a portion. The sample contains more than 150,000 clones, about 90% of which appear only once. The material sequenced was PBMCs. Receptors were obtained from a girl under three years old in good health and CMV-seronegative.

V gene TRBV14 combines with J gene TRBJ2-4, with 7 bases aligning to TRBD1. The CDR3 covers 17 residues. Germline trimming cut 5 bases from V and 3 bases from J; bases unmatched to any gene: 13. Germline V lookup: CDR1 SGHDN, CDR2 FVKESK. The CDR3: CASSSRVGTADKNIQYF. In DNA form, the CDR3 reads TGTGCCAGCAGCTCGCGAGTAGGGACAGCCGACAAAAACATTCAGTACTTC.

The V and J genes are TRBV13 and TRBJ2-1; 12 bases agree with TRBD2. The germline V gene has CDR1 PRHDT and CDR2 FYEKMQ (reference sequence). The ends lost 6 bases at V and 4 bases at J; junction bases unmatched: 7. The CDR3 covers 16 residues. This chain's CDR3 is CASRHTSGGFYNEQFF. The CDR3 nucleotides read TGTGCCAGCAGGCACACTAGCGGGGGGTTTTACAATGAGCAGTTCTTC.

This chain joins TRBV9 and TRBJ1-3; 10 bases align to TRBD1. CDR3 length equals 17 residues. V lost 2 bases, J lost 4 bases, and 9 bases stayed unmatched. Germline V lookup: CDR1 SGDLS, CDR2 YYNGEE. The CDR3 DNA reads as TGTGCCAGCAGCGTGAGACAGGGGGCCCAGGCGGGAAACACCATATATTTT. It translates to CASSVRQGAQAGNTIYF.

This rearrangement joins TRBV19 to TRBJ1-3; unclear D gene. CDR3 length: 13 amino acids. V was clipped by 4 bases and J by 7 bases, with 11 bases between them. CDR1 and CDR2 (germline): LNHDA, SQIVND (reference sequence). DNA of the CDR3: TGTGCCAGTAGTACGGGCGGGTTGAACACCATATATTTT. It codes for CASSTGGLNTIYF.

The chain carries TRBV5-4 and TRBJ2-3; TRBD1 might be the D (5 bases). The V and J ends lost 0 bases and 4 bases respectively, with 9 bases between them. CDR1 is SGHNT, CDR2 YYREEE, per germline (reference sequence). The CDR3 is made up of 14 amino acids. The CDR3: CASSLEGVADTQYF. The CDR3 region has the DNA TGTGCCAGCAGCTTGGAAGGGGTAGCAGATACGCAGTATTTT.

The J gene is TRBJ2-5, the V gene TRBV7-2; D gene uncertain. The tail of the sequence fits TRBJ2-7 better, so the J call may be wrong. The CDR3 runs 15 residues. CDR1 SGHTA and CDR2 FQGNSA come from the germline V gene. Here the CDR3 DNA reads TGTGCCAGCAGCTTACGCCACAGTATAGATTACGAGCAGTACTTC. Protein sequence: CASSLRHSIDYEQYF.

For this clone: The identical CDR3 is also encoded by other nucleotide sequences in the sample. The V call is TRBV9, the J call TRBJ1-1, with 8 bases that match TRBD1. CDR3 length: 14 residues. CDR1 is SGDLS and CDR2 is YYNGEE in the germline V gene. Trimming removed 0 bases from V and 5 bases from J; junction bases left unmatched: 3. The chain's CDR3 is CASSVARGPTEAFF. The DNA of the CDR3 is TGTGCCAGCAGCGTAGCCAGGGGGCCAACTGAAGCTTTCTTT.

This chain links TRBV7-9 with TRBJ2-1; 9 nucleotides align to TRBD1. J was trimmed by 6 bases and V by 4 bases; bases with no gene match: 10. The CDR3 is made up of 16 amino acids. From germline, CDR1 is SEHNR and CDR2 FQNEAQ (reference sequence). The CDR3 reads CASSSTKDRGFNEQFF. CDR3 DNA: TGTGCCAGCAGCTCGACGAAGGACAGGGGTTTCAATGAGCAGTTCTTC. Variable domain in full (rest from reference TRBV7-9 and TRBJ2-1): DTGVSQNPRHKITKRGQNVTFRCDPISEHNRLYWYRQTLGQGPEFLTYFQNEAQLEKSRLLSDRFSAERPKGSFSTLEIQRTEQGDSAMYLCASSSTKDRGFNEQFFGPGTRLTVL.

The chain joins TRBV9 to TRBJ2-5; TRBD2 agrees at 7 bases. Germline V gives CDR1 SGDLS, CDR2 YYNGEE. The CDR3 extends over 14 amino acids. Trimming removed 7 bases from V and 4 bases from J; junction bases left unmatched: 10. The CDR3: CASSKSGVSETQYF. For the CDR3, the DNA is TGTGCCAGCTCAAAGAGCGGGGTTTCAGAGACCCAGTACTTC.

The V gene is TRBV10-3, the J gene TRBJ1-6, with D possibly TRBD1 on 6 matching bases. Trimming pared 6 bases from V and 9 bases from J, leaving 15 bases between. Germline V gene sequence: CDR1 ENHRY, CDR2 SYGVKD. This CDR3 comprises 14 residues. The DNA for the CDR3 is TGTGCCATCAGCAGGACAGAGACAATTTCACCCCTCCACTTT. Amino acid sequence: CAISRTETISPLHF.

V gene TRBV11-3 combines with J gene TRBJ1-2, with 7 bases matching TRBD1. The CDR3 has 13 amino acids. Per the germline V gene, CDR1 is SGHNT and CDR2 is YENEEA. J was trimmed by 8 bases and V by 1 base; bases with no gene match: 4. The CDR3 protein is CASSLGQGAGYTF. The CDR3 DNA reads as TGTGCCAGCAGCTTAGGACAGGGAGCCGGCTACACCTTC.

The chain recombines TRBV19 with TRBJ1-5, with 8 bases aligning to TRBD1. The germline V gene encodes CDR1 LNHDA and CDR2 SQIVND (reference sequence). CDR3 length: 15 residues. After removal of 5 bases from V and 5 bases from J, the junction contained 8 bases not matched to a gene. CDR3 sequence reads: CASSSDRGGDQPQHF. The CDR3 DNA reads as TGTGCCAGTAGTTCCGACAGGGGTGGGGATCAGCCCCAGCATTTT.

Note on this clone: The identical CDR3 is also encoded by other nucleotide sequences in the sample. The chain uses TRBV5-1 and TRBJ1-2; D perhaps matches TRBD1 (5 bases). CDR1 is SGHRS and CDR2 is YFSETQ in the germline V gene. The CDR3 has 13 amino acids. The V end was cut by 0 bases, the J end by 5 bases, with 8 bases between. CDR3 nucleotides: TGCGCCAGCAGCTTGGTCCAGGGTTATGGCTACACCTTC. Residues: CASSLVQGYGYTF.

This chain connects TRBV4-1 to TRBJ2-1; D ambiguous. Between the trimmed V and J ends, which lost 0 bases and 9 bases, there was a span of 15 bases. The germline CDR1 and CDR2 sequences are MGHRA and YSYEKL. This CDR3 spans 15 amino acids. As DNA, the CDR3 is TGCGCCAGCAGCCAAGACCACTTAGTAACTCGTGAGCAGTTCTTC. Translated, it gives CASSQDHLVTREQFF.

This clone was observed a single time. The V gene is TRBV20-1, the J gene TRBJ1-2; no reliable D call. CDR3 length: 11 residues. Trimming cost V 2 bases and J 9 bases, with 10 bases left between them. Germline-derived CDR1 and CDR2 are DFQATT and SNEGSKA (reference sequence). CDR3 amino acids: CSARSSGSYTF. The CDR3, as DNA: TGCAGTGCTAGATCGAGCGGGAGCTACACCTTC.

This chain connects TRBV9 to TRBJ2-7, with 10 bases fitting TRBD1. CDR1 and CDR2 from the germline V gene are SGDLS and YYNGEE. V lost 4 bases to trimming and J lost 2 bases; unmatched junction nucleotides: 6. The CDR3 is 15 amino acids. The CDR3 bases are TGTGCCAGCAGCCCAGGGACAGGGGAGGCCTACGAGCAGTACTTC. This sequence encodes CASSPGTGEAYEQYF.

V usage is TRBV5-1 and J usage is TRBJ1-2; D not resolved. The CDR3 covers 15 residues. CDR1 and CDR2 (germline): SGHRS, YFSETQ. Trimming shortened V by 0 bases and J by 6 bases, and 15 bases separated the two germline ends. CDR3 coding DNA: TGCGCCAGCAGCTTGGAGTCCAGCGGGTACCATGGCTACACCTTC. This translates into CASSLESSGYHGYTF.

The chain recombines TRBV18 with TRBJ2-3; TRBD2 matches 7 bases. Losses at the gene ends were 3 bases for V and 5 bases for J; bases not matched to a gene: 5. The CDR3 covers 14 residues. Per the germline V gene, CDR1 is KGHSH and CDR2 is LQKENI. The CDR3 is CASSPRSSGDTQYF. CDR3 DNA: TGTGCCAGCTCACCGAGGTCTAGCGGAGATACGCAGTATTTT.

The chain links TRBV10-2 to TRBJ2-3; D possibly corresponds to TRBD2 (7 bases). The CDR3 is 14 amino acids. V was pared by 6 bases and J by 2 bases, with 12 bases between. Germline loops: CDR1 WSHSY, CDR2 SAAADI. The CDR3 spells CASRRGDTTDTQYF. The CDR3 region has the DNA TGCGCCAGCAGACGGGGGGACACCACAGATACGCAGTATTTT.

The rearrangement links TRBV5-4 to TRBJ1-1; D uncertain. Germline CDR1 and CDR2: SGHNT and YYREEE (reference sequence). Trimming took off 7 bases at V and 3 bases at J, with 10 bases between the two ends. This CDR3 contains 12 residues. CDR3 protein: CASAAGHTEAFF. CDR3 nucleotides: TGTGCCAGCGCGGCGGGCCACACTGAAGCTTTCTTT.

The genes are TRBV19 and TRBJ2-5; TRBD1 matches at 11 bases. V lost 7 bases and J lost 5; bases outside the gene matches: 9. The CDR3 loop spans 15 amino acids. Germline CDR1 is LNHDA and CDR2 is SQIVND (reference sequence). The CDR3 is CASKKDRGQGETQYF. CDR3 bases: TGTGCCAGTAAAAAGGACAGGGGGCAAGGGGAGACCCAGTACTTC.

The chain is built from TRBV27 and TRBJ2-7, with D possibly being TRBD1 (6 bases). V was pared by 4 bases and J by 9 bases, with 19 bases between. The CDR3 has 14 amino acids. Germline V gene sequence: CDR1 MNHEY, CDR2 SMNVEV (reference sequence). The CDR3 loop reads CASSSLQQGRRQYF. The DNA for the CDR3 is TGTGCCAGCAGTTCCCTTCAACAGGGACGCAGGCAGTACTTC.

This CDR3 reads CASSLQGSTDTQYF. The DNA for the CDR3 is TGTGCCAGCAGTCTACAGGGGAGCACAGATACGCAGTATTTT. This chain joins TRBV6-4 and TRBJ2-3; 7 bases agree with TRBD1. There are 14 residues in the CDR3. Germline trimming cut 5 bases from V and 0 bases from J; bases unmatched to any gene: 2. Germline CDR1 and CDR2: MRHNA and SNTAGT.

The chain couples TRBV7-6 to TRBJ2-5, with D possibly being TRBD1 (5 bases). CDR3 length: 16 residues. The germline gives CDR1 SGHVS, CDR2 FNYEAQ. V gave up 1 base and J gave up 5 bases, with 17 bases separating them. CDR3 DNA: TGTGCCAGCAGCTTAGGCCTCCTGGGGCCTGGGGAGACCCAGTACTTC. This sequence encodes CASSLGLLGPGETQYF.

CDR3 protein: CASSPGTGGSYEQYF. CDR3 in DNA: TGCGCCAGCAGCCCCGGGACAGGGGGATCCTACGAGCAGTACTTC. The chain links TRBV10-2 to TRBJ2-7; 11 nucleotides line up with TRBD1. V trimming: 6 bases; J trimming: 1 base; junction bases outside the gene matches: 5. CDR1 and CDR2 (germline): WSHSY, SAAADI. This CDR3 spans 15 amino acids.

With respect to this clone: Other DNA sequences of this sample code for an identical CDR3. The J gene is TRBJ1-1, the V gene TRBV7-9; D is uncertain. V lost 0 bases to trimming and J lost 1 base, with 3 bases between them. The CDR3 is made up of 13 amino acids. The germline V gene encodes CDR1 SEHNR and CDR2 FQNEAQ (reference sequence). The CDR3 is CASSLAQNTEAFF. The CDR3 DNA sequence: TGTGCCAGCAGCTTAGCACAGAACACTGAAGCTTTCTTT. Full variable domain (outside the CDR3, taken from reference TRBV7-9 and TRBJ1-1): DTGVSQNPRHKITKRGQNVTFRCDPISEHNRLYWYRQTLGQGPEFLTYFQNEAQLEKSRLLSDRFSAERPKGSFSTLEIQRTEQGDSAMYLCASSLAQNTEAFFGQGTRLTVV.

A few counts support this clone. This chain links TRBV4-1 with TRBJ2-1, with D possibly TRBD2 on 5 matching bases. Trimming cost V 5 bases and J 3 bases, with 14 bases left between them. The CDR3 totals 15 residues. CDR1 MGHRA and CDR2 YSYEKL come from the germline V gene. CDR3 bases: TGCGCCAGCAGCTCCCAGCGGACTCTCTACAATGAGCAGTTCTTC. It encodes CASSSQRTLYNEQFF.

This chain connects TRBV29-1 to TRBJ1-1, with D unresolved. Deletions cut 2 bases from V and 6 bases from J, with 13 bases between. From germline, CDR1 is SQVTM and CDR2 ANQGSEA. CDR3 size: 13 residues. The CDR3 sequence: CSVEPRGEPEAFF. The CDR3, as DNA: TGCAGCGTTGAACCCCGCGGGGAACCTGAAGCTTTCTTT.

The CDR3 protein is CASSLTGGSGNTIYF. The DNA for the CDR3 is TGCGCCAGCAGCTTGACAGGGGGCTCTGGAAACACCATATATTTT. V gene TRBV5-1 combines with J gene TRBJ1-3, with 8 bases aligning to TRBD1. CDR3 length: 15 residues. Per the germline V gene, CDR1 is SGHRS and CDR2 is YFSETQ. The J segment lost 0 bases and the V segment lost 1 base, leaving 0 bases of the junction unmatched.

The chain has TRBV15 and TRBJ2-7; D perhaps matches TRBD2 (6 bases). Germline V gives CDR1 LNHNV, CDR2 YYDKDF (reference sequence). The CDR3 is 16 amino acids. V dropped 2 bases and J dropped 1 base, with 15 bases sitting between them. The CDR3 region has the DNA TGTGCCACCAGCAGATTCTTCGGCGGGAAGTCCTACGAGCAGTACTTC. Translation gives CATSRFFGGKSYEQYF.